Sequencing of this T cell receptor (beta chain) was carried out in a study of T-cell reconstitution after alpha-beta-depleted transplantation in children. Study-wide points: Some patients' high day-60 TCRbeta diversity was attributed to recipient cells surviving conditioning. There were reportedly several hundred expanded graft clones from which alpha-beta T cells came about two months after transplant. Most T-cell counts and diversity one year after the transplant came from T cells that were newly produced.

The table lists this clonotype with many counts. Antigen specificity is unknown. Germline values: CDR1 GTSNPN, CDR2 SVGIG (reference sequence). V shed 8 bases and J shed 0 bases, with 11 bases lying between them. The CDR3 is 12 residues long. During its preparation, the TCRbeta library received unique molecular identifiers. TCRdb redid the calling of the PCR reads with MiXCR, one entry per CDR3 protein. The sample lists tens of thousands of distinct CDR3 sequences, under 7.5% occurring once. The receptor's source is a child under two years old who had a stem cell transplant for acute myeloid leukemia, so the T cells may come from the graft donor. The sequencing used peripheral blood, collected 60 days after TCRalphabeta/CD19-depleted stem cell transplant. This chain joins TRBV30 and TRBJ2-7, with TRBD1 as a possible D gene (6 bases). DNA of the CDR3: TGTGCCCACCAGGACAGCTCCTACGAGCAGTACTTC. It is translated as CAHQDSSYEQYF.